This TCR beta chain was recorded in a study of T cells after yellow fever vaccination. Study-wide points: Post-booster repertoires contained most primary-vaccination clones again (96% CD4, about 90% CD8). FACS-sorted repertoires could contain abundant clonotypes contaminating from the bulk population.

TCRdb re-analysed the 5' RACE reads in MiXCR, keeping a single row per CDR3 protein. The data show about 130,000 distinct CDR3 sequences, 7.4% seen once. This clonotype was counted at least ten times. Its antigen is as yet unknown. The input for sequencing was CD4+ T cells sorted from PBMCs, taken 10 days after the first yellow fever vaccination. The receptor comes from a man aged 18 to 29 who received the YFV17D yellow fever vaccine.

DNA of the CDR3: TGTGCCAGCAGCTTACTCAGGGGGAACACTGAAGCTTTCTTT. It translates to CASSLLRGNTEAFF. This chain uses TRBV12-3 or TRBV12-4 with TRBJ1-1; a weak D match, TRBD1 (6 bases). V was pared by 6 bases and J by 1 base, with 12 bases between. The CDR3 sequence is 14 residues long.